A selection of T cell receptor beta chains follows, all from one sample in a study of blood T cells in healthy people across ages. TCRdb reanalysed the 5' RACE reads using MiXCR and keeps one entry per CDR3 protein. The profile shows around 750,000 distinct CDR3 sequences, about 53% of them singletons. The sample taken for sequencing was blood. The receptors originated from an elderly man in good health. CDR3s include the opening cysteine and the closing phenylalanine or tryptophan. The D gene is left open where the match is weak. Expanded clones get a size class; other rows say once, few or many, or leave the size out.

V	J	size	D	CDR3	DNA
TRBV6-1	TRBJ2-4	few	-	CASYRVPLLAKNIQYF	TGTGCCAGTTACAGGGTTCCTCTACTAGCCAAAAACATTCAGTACTTC
TRBV3-1	TRBJ1-3	-	-	CASSQDGQFSGNTIYF	TGTGCCAGCAGCCAGGACGGACAATTCTCTGGAAACACCATATATTTT
TRBV7-2	TRBJ1-6	few	-	CASRLRGKDNSPLHF	TGTGCCAGCAGGTTGAGGGGGAAGGATAATTCACCCCTCCACTTT
TRBV4-1	TRBJ2-1	few	-	CASSQERGNYNEQFF	TGCGCCAGCAGCCAAGAAAGGGGGAACTACAATGAGCAGTTCTTC
TRBV6-5	TRBJ2-5	-	TRBD1	CASSYSGTEETQYF	TGTGCCAGCAGTTACTCGGGGACAGAAGAGACCCAGTACTTC
TRBV12-3/TRBV12-4	TRBJ1-1	-	-	CASTLGFGTSEAFF	TGTGCCAGCACCTTGGGTTTCGGGACTTCTGAAGCTTTCTTT
TRBV6-2/TRBV6-3	TRBJ2-5	once	TRBD1	CASSYSDRGEQYF	TGTGCCAGCAGTTACTCGGACAGGGGAGAGCAGTACTTC
TRBV2	TRBJ2-5	-	TRBD2	CACSRTREETQYF	TGTGCCTGCTCGAGGACTAGGGAAGAGACCCAGTACTTC
TRBV4-2	TRBJ2-1	-	-	CASSRIAAPVYNEQFF	TGTGCCAGCAGCCGGATAGCGGCACCAGTCTACAATGAGCAGTTCTTC
TRBV20-1	TRBJ1-5	few	-	CSASEARTNNQPQHF	TGCAGTGCCAGCGAGGCCAGAACGAACAATCAGCCCCAGCATTTT
TRBV4-2	TRBJ2-1	-	-	CASSQDGSGRNEQFF	TGTGCCAGCAGCCAAGATGGGTCCGGCCGGAATGAGCAGTTCTTC
TRBV10-3	TRBJ2-5	-	-	CAIRTVLVEVQYF	TGTGCCATCAGGACCGTCCTAGTAGAGGTGCAGTACTTC
TRBV3-1	TRBJ2-1	once	TRBD2	CASSHGLAEENEQFF	TGTGCCAGCAGCCACGGACTAGCGGAGGAGAATGAGCAGTTCTTC
TRBV3-1	TRBJ2-7	-	-	CASSPNLLGEQYF	TGTGCCAGCAGCCCCAACCTACTAGGCGAGCAGTACTTC
TRBV25-1	TRBJ1-5	-	-	CASREQGVNQPQHF	TGTGCCAGCAGGGAACAGGGTGTGAATCAGCCCCAGCATTTT
TRBV29-1	TRBJ2-7	-	TRBD1	CSEQAGQGSYEQYF	TGCAGCGAACAGGCGGGACAGGGGTCCTACGAGCAGTACTTC
TRBV29-1	TRBJ1-5	-	-	CSVEGGWSNQPQHF	TGCAGCGTTGAGGGGGGATGGAGCAATCAGCCCCAGCATTTT
TRBV14	TRBJ2-3	-	TRBD2	CASSQEGLADKHRYAYF	TGTGCCAGCAGCCAAGAAGGCCTAGCGGATAAGCACAGATACGCGTATTTT
TRBV29-1	TRBJ2-7	-	TRBD1	CSATLGGRTGFESYEQYF	TGCAGCGCCACCCTTGGGGGTAGGACAGGGTTTGAGTCCTACGAGCAGTACTTC
TRBV6-2/TRBV6-3	TRBJ1-2	-	-	CASSYSGRDGYTF	TGTGCCAGCAGTTACTCGGGTAGGGATGGCTACACCTTC
TRBV7-9	TRBJ2-4	-	-	CASQRSGEDENIQYF	TGTGCCAGCCAACGGTCGGGGGAGGACGAAAACATTCAGTACTTC
TRBV3-1	TRBJ1-2	-	TRBD1	CASSPTAGTGSGYTF	TGTGCCAGCAGCCCTACGGCCGGGACAGGGTCTGGCTACACCTTC
TRBV10-3	TRBJ1-6	few	-	CAIGNNNSPLHF	TGTGCCATCGGAAACAATAATTCACCCCTCCACTTT
TRBV27	TRBJ2-5	few	TRBD1	CASKLGQGSQETQYF	TGTGCCAGCAAACTAGGACAGGGGAGTCAAGAGACCCAGTACTTC
TRBV7-2	TRBJ2-4	few	-	CASSSGDPLRTGIQYF	TGTGCCAGCAGCTCCGGGGACCCCCTAAGGACGGGCATTCAGTACTTC
TRBV7-2	TRBJ2-1	-	-	CASSFSTSSREQFF	TGTGCCAGCAGCTTTTCGACTAGTAGTCGTGAGCAGTTCTTC
TRBV10-3	TRBJ2-7	few	-	CAIRTGRVDEQYF	TGTGCCATCAGGACAGGGAGGGTTGACGAGCAGTACTTC
TRBV29-1	TRBJ2-7	-	-	CSVRQRNSYEQYF	TGCAGCGTAAGGCAGCGAAACTCCTACGAGCAGTACTTC
TRBV28	TRBJ2-3	once	TRBD2	CATGTTLDTQYF	TGTGCCACCGGGACTACGCTAGATACGCAGTATTTT
TRBV9	TRBJ2-1	once	TRBD2	CASSSQLAHEQFF	TGTGCCAGCAGCAGCCAACTAGCGCATGAGCAGTTCTTC
TRBV7-8	TRBJ2-1	once	TRBD1	CASSRDRQVSYNEQFF	TGTGCCAGCAGCCGGGACAGGCAGGTCTCCTACAATGAGCAGTTCTTC
TRBV7-6	TRBJ2-3	once	-	CASSLGRGGDTQYF	TGTGCCAGCAGCCTTGGTCGTGGGGGAGATACGCAGTATTTT
TRBV6-1	TRBJ1-1	-	-	CASSESDTEAFF	TGTGCCAGCAGTGAATCGGACACTGAAGCTTTCTTT